This T cell receptor (beta chain) was identified in a study of CD4 T cells in relation to SARS-CoV-2 and coronaviruses. Study-level background: PBMCs were cultured with antigen for roughly nine days before TCR beta sequencing.

In the case of this clone: Its matching antigen is unknown.

Repertoires were generated with immunoSEQ multiplex PCR, while TCRdb's copy carries only in-frame clones and drops some. The sample carries 25,000 to 30,000 clones, around 78% recorded once. Unexposed donor CD4+ T cells date from about 2011-2018, before the COVID-19 pandemic. Isolation of CD4+ T cells took place after around eleven days in culture. Around 2 million PBMCs per well were cultured with 9 to 10 IU/ml IL-2. CDR1 is SEHNR, CDR2 FQNEAQ, per germline (reference sequence). With 6 bases removed from V and 5 bases from J, the gap between germline ends came to 13 bases. The CDR3 totals 13 residues.

This sequence joins TRBV7-9 and TRBJ1-2; D not resolved. The receptor comes from a human donor in good health. Sequenced material: CD4+ T cells from PBMCs, cultured in vitro. CDR3 residues: CASRHHMQYGYTF. Written as DNA, the CDR3 is TGTGCCAGCAGGCATCACATGCAATATGGCTACACCTTC. Together with reference TRBV7-9 and TRBJ1-2, the CDR3 gives the full variable domain: DTGVSQNPRHKITKRGQNVTFRCDPISEHNRLYWYRQTLGQGPEFLTYFQNEAQLEKSRLLSDRFSAERPKGSFSTLEIQRTEQGDSAMYLCASRHHMQYGYTFGSGTRLTVV.